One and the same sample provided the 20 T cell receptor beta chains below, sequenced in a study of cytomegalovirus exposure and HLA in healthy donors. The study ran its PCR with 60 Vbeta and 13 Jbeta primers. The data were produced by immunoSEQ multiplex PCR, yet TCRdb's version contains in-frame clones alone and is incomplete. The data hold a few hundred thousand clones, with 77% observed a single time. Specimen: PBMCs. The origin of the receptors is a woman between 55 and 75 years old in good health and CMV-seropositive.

CDR3 coding DNA: TGTGCCAGCAGCTTGCAGGAGGAATCTAACTATGGCTACACCTTC. This gives the protein CASSLQEESNYGYTF. V usage is TRBV5-4 and J usage is TRBJ1-2; D not resolved. Germline loops: CDR1 SGHNT, CDR2 YYREEE (reference sequence). V dropped 1 base and J dropped 0 bases, with 10 bases sitting between them. The CDR3 has 15 amino acids.

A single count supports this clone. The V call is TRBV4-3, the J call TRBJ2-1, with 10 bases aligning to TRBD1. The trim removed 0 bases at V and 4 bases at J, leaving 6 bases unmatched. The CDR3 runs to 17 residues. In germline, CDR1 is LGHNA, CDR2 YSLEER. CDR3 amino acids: CASSQDFMGQGYNEQFF. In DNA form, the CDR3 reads TGCGCCAGCAGCCAAGATTTTATGGGACAGGGGTACAATGAGCAGTTCTTC.

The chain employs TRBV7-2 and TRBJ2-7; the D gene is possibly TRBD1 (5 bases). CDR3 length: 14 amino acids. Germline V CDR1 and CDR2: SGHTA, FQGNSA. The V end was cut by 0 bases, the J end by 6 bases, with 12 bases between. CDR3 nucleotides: TGTGCCAGCAGCTTAGCAGCAGGGTCTGGCGAGCAGTACTTC. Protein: CASSLAAGSGEQYF.

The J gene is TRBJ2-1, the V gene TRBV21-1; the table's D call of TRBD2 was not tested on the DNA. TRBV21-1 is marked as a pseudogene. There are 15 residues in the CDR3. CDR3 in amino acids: CASSNRGSGSNEQFF. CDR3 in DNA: TGTGCCAGCAGCAACAGGGGCAGCGGGAGTAATGAGCAGTTCTTC.

The CDR3 coding sequence is TGTGCCAGCAGTCCCCGGGGGGGTGCCGGGGGCACTGAAGCTTTCTTT. Protein sequence: CASSPRGGAGGTEAFF. This chain connects TRBV25-1 to TRBJ1-1; the D gene is possibly TRBD1 (5 bases). The germline gives CDR1 MGHDK, CDR2 SYGVNS. CDR3 size: 16 residues. Trimming stripped 5 bases from V and 4 bases from J, with 20 bases between.

CDR3 DNA sequence: TGTGCCAGCAGCTTAGCGAGGGAAAATACGCAGTATTTT. Translation: CASSLARENTQYF. The J gene is TRBJ2-3, the V gene TRBV4-2; D is perhaps TRBD2 (5 bases). Looked up from germline, CDR1 is LGHNA and CDR2 is YNFKEQ. The CDR3 has 13 amino acids. Trimming took off 5 bases at V and 7 bases at J, with 13 bases between the two ends.

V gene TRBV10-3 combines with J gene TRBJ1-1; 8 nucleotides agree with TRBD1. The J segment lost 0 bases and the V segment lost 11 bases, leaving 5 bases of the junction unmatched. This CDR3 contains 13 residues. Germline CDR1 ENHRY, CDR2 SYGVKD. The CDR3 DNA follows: TGTGCCGCCGAGGACAGGGTGAACACTGAAGCTTTCTTT. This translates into CAAEDRVNTEAFF.

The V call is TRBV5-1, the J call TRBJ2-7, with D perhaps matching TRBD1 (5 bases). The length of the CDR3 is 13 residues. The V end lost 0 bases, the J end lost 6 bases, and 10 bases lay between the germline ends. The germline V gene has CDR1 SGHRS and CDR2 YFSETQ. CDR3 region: CASSLGIRAEQYF. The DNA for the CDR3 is TGCGCCAGCAGCTTGGGGATCAGGGCCGAGCAGTACTTC.

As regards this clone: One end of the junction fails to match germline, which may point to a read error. The CDR3 spells CASSNSGGNIQYF. The CDR3 DNA is TGTGCCAGCAGTAACTCGGGGGGGAACATTCAGTACTTC. V gene TRBV6-5 combines with J gene TRBJ2-4, with 8 bases fitting TRBD2. This CDR3 has 13 amino acids. Per the germline V gene, CDR1 is MNHEY and CDR2 is SVGAGI.

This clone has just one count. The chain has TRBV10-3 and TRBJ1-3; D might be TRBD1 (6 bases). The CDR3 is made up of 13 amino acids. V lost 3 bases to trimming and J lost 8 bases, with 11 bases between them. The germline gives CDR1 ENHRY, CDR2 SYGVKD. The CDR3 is CAISESGTHTIYF. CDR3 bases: TGTGCCATCAGTGAATCCGGGACACACACCATATATTTT.

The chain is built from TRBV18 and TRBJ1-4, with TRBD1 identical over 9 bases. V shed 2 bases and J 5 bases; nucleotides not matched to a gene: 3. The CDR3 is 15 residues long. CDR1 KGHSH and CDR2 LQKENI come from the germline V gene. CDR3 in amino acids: CASSPMGTGNEKLFF. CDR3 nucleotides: TGTGCCAGCTCACCAATGGGGACAGGGAATGAAAAACTGTTTTTT.

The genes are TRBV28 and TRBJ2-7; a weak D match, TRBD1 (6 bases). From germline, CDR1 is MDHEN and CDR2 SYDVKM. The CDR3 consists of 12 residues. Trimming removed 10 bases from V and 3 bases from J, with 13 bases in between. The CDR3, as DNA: TGTGCCACCGTAAAGGACAGCTACGAGCAGTACTTC. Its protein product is CATVKDSYEQYF. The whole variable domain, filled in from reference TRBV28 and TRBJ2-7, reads DVKVTQSSRYLVKRTGEKVFLECVQDMDHENMFWYRQDPGLGLRLIYFSYDVKMKEKGDIPEGYSVSREKKERFSLILESASTNQTSMYLCATVKDSYEQYFGPGTRLTVT.

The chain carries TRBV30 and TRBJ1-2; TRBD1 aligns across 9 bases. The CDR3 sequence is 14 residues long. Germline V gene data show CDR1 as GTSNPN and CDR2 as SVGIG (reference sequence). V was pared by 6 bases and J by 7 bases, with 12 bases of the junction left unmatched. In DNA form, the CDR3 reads TGTGCCTGTAAACAGCCGGGACAGGGACCTGGCTACACCTTC. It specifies CACKQPGQGPGYTF.

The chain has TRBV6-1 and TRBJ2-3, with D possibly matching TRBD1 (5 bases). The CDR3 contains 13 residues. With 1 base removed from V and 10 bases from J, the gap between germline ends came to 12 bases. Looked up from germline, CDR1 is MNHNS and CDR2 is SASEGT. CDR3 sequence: CASSEDQGSSQYF. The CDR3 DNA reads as TGTGCCAGCAGTGAAGATCAGGGCTCGTCGCAGTATTTT.

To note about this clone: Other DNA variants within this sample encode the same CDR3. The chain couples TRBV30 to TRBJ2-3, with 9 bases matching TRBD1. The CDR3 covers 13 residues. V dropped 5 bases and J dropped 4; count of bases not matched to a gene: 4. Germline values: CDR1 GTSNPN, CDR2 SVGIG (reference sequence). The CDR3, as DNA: TGTGCCTGGTCCTACAGGGGGCCAGATACGCAGTATTTT. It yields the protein CAWSYRGPDTQYF.

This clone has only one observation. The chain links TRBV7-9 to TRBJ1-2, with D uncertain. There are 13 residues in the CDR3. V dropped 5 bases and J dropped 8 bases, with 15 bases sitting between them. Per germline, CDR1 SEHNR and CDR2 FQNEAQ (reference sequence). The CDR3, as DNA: TGTGCCAGCAGCCGTGTCGGCGGCCGCGGCTACACCTTC. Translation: CASSRVGGRGYTF.

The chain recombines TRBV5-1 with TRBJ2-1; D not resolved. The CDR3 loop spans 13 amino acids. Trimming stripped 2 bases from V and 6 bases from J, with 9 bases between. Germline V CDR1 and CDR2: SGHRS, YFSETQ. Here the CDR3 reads CASSLQAPNEQFF. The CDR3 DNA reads TGCGCCAGCAGCTTACAAGCGCCCAATGAGCAGTTCTTC.

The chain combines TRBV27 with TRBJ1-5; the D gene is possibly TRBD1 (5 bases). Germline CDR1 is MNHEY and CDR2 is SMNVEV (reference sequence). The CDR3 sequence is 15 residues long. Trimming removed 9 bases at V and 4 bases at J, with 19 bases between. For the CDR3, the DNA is TGTGCCAGTACCTCCCGGGGGGGTGGGAATCAGCCCCAGCATTTT. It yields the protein CASTSRGGGNQPQHF.

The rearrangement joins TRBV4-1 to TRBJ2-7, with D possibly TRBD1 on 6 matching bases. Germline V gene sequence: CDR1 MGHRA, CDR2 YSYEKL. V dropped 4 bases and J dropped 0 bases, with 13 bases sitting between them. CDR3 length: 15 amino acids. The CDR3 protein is CASSLTPGVSYEQYF. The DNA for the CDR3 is TGCGCCAGCAGCCTAACGCCAGGGGTCTCCTACGAGCAGTACTTC.

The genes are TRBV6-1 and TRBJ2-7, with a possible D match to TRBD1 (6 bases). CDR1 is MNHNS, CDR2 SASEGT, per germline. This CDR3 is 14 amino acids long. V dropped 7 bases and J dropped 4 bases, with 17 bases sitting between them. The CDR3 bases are TGTGCCAGCAACGGACAGCTAGGCCTATACGAGCAGTACTTC. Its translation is CASNGQLGLYEQYF.